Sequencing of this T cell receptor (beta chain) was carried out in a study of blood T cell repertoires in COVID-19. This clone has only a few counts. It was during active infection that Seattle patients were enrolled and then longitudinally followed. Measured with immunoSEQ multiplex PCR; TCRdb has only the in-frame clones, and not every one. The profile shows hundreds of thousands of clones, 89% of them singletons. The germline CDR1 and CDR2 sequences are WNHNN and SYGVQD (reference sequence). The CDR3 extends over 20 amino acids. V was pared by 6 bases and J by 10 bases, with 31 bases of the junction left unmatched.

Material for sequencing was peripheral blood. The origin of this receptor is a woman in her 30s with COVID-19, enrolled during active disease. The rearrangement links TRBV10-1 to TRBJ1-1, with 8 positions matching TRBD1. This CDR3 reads CASSGFGTGSSLPSGRGAFF. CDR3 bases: TGCGCCAGCAGCGGATTTGGGACAGGATCTTCGTTGCCTTCGGGACGAGGAGCTTTCTTT.